This TCR beta chain comes out of a study of T cell responses to AZD1222 COVID-19 vaccine. This clone appeared a few times. Its antigen is currently unknown. The CDR3 has 14 amino acids. The germline V gene has CDR1 SGHAT and CDR2 FQNNGV. Trimming removed 0 bases from V and 4 bases from J, with 10 bases in between. Whole-study findings and limits: Among vaccine-associated CD4 TCRs, coverage spanned spike, with dominance at 160-218 and 743-854. It should be noted that donors were predominantly white British and more often female, and clonal diversity was possibly underestimated.

TCRdb keeps only in-frame clones here, not all; method: immunoSEQ multiplex PCR. The sample holds about 140,000 clones, about 90% seen once. The material sequenced was peripheral blood, taken on day 0 of AZD1222 vaccination. The chain links TRBV11-2 to TRBJ2-7; no clear D. The TCR originated in an adult in good health. The CDR3 protein is CASSLDTYGYEQYF. The CDR3 DNA follows: TGTGCCAGCAGCTTAGATACGTACGGATACGAGCAGTACTTC.